The clone carrying this T cell receptor beta chain was observed a handful of times. The sample comes from a study of blood T cell repertoires in COVID-19. Study in general: Sites in the United States, Italy and Spain provided acute and convalescent COVID-19 samples. Sources were T cells, B-cell-depleted T cells, or PBMCs; the material itself was cDNA or gDNA.

Researchers sorted participants into cohorts using their self-reported clinical history. The length of the CDR3 is 15 residues. Trimming took 4 bases from V and 3 from J; bases not matched to a gene: 8. Germline-derived CDR1 and CDR2 are SGHDN and FVKESK. TCRdb's table, derived via immunoSEQ multiplex PCR, lists solely in-frame clones and lacks some. The table records approximately 280,000 clones, around 90% of them present only once. The rearrangement links TRBV14 to TRBJ2-7, with TRBD2 identical over 8 bases. The receptor comes from a woman aged 18-30 years with acute COVID-19. Sequencing was carried out using PBMCs or T cells enriched from blood (not recorded which). CDR3 amino acids: CASSPRTSYRYEQYF. The CDR3 nucleotides are TGTGCCAGCAGCCCCCGGACTAGCTACCGCTACGAGCAGTACTTC. Full variable domain (missing parts from reference TRBV14 and TRBJ2-7): EAGVTQFPSHSVIEKGQTVTLRCDPISGHDNLYWYRRVMGKEIKFLLHFVKESKQDESGMPNNRFLAERTGGTYSTLKVQPAELEDSGVYFCASSPRTSYRYEQYFGPGTRLTVT.